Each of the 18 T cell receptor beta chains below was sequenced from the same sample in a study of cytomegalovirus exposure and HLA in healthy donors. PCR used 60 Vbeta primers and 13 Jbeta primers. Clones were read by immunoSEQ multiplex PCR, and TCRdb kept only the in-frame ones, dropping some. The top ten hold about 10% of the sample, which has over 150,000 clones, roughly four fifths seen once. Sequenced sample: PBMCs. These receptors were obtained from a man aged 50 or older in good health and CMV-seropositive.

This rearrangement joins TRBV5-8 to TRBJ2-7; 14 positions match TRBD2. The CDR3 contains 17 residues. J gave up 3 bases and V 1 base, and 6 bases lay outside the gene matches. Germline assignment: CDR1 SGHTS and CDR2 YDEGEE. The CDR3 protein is CASSLTTSGRANYEQYF. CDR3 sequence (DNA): TGTGCCAGCAGCTTGACGACTAGCGGGAGGGCCAACTACGAGCAGTACTTC.

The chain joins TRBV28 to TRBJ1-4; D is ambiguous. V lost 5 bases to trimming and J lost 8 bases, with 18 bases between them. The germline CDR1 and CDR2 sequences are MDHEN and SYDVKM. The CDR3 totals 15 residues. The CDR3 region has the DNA TGTGCCAGCAGTCCCCCCCGAGGGTCGGCCGAAAAACTGTTTTTT. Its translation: CASSPPRGSAEKLFF.

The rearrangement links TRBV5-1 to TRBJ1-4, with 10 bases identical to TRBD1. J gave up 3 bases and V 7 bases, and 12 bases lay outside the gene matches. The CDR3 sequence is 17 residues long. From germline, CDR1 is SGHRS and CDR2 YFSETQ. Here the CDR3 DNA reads TGCGCCAGCGGCGCGGGTGTGACAGGGGGCCCTAATGAAAAACTGTTTTTT. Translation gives CASGAGVTGGPNEKLFF.

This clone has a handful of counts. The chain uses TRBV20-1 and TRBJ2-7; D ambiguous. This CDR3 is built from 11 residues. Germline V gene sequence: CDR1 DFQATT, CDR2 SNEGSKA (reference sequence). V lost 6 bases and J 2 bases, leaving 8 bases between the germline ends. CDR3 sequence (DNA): TGCAGTGCCACATTACCCTACGAGCAGTACTTC. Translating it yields CSATLPYEQYF.

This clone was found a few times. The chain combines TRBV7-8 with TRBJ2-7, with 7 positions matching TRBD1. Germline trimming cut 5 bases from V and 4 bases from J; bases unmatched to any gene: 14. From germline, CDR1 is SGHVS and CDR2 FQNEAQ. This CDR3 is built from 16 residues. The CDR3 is CASSPPDRVVVYEQYF. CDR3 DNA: TGTGCCAGCAGCCCCCCAGACAGGGTGGTGGTGTACGAGCAGTACTTC.

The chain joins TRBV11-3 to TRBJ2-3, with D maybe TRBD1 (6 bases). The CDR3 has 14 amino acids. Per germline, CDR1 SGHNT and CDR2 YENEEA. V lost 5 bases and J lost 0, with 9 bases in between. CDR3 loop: CASSKTGSTDTQYF. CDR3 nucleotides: TGTGCCAGCAGCAAGACAGGAAGCACAGATACGCAGTATTTT.

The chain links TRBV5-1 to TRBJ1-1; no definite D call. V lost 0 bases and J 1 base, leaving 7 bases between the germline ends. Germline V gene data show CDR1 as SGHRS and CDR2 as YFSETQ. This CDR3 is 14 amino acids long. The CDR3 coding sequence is TGCGCCAGCAGCTTGGTAGGAGAGAACACTGAAGCTTTCTTT. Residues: CASSLVGENTEAFF.

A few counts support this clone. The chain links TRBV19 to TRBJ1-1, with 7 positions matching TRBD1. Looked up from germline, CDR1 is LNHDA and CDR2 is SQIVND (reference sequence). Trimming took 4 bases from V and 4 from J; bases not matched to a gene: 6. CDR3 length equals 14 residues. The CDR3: CASSSDRAGTEAFF. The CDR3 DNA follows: TGTGCCAGTAGTAGTGACAGGGCGGGCACTGAAGCTTTCTTT. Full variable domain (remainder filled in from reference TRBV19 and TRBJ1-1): DGGITQSPKYLFRKEGQNVTLSCEQNLNHDAMYWYRQDPGQGLRLIYYSQIVNDFQKGDIAEGYSVSREKKESFPLTVTSAQKNPTAFYLCASSSDRAGTEAFFGQGTRLTVV.

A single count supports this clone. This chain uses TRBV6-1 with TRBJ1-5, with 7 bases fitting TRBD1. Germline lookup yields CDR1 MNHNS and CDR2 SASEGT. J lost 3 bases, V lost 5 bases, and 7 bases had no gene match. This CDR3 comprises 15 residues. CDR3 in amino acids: CASSITTGANQPQHF. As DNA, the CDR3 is TGTGCCAGCAGTATTACAACAGGGGCCAATCAGCCCCAGCATTTT.

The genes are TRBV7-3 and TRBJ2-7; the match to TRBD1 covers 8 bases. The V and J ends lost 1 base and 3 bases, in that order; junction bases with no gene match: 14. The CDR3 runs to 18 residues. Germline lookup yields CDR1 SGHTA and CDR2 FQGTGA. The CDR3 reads CASSLNARETGARYEQYF. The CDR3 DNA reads TGTGCCAGCAGCTTAAACGCCCGGGAGACAGGGGCCCGCTACGAGCAGTACTTC.

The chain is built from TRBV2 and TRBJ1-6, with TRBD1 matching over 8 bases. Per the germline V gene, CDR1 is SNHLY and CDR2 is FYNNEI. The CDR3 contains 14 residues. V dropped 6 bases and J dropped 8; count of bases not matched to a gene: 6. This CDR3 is CASRRTGIDSPLHF. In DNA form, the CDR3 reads TGTGCCAGCAGGCGGACAGGGATAGATTCACCCCTCCACTTT.

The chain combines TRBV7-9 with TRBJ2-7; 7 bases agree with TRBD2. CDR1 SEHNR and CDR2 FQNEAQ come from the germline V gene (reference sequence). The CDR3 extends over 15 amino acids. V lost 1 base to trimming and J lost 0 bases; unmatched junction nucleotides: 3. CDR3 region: CASSLGLAVSYEQYF. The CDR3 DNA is TGTGCCAGCAGCTTAGGTCTAGCGGTCTCCTACGAGCAGTACTTC.

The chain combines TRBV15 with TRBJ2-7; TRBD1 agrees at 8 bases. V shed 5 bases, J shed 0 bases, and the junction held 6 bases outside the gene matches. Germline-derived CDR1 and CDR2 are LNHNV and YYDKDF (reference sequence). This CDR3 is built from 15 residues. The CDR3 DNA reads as TGTGCCACCAGCGGTCTACAGGGGGTCTCCTACGAGCAGTACTTC. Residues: CATSGLQGVSYEQYF.

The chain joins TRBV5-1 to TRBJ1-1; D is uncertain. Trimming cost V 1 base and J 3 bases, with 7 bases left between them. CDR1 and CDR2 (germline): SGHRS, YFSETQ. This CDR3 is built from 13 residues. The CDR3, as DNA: TGCGCCAGCAGCTTGAACGAGGACACTGAAGCTTTCTTT. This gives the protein CASSLNEDTEAFF.

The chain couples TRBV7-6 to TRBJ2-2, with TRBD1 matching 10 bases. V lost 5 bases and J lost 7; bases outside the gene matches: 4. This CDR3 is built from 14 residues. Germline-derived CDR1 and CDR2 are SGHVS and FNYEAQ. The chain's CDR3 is CASSRTGGNGELFF. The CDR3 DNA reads TGTGCCAGCAGCCGGACAGGGGGAAACGGGGAGCTGTTTTTT. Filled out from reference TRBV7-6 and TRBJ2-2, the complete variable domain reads GAGVSQSPRYKVTKRGQDVALRCDPISGHVSLYWYRQALGQGPEFLTYFNYEAQQDKSGLPNDRFSAERPEGSISTLTIQRTEQRDSAMYRCASSRTGGNGELFFGEGSRLTVL.

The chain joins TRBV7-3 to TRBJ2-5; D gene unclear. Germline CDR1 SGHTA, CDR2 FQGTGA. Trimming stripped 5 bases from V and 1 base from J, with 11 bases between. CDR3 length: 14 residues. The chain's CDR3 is CASSPGYPQETQYF. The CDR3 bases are TGTGCCAGCAGCCCAGGATACCCCCAAGAGACCCAGTACTTC.

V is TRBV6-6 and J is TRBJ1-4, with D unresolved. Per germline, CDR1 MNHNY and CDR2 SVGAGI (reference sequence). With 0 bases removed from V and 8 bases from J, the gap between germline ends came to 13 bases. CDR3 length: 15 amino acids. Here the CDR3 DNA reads TGTGCCAGCAGTTACTCGAAGCGGGGAAACGAAAAACTGTTTTTT. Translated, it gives CASSYSKRGNEKLFF.

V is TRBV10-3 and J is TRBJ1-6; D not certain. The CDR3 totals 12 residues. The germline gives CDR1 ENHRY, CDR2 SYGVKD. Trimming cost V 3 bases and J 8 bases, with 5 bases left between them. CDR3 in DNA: TGTGCCATCAGTGATGCGGATTCACCCCTCCACTTT. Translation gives CAISDADSPLHF.